This entry lists 14 T cell receptor beta chains sequenced from one sample in a study of beta chain features in type 1 diabetes. Study-wide results and limits: Shorter TCRB CDR3s, moderately but significantly so, marked every one of the four CD4+ subsets in Type 1 diabetes patients.

Expressed TCRB transcripts were sequenced because the isolated RNA had all been reverse transcribed beforehand. The assay was immunoSEQ multiplex PCR, and TCRdb's table has in-frame clones only and misses some. The table records 300,000 to 450,000 clones, approximately 12% of them present only once. No cognate antigen is known for these TCRs. Sequencing was done on a sample of naive CD4+ T cells from blood. Receptors originate from a woman in her late teens or twenties with type 1 diabetes.

The chain combines TRBV7-9 with TRBJ2-1; no reliable D call. V was pared by 5 bases and J by 4 bases, with 15 bases between. Germline V gene lookup returns CDR1 SEHNR and CDR2 FQNEAQ (reference sequence). This CDR3 spans 15 amino acids. For the CDR3, the DNA is TGTGCCAGCAGCCCCAGACTGACGACGTACAATGAGCAGTTCTTC. Its protein product is CASSPRLTTYNEQFF.

The chain couples TRBV2 to TRBJ2-5, with a tentative D call TRBD1 (6 bases). Germline assignment: CDR1 SNHLY and CDR2 FYNNEI. The CDR3 consists of 13 residues. Trimming left V 8 bases short and J 5 bases short, with 15 bases between. The CDR3 region is CASGSQGPETQYF. The CDR3 DNA is TGTGCCAGCGGTTCCCAGGGGCCGGAGACCCAGTACTTC. The whole variable domain, remainder taken from reference TRBV2 and TRBJ2-5, is EPEVTQTPSHQVTQMGQEVILRCVPISNHLYFYWYRQILGQKVEFLVSFYNNEISEKSEIFDDQFSVERPDGSNFTLKIRSTKLEDSAMYFCASGSQGPETQYFGPGTRLLVL.

This sequence joins TRBV7-2 and TRBJ2-7; 7 bases line up with TRBD2. From germline, CDR1 is SGHTA and CDR2 FQGNSA. V was pared by 6 bases and J by 2 bases, with 4 bases of the junction left unmatched. This CDR3 contains 13 residues. CDR3 nucleotides: TGTGCCAGCAGACAAAGCGGGACCTACGAGCAGTACTTC. This sequence encodes CASRQSGTYEQYF.

This sequence joins TRBV2 and TRBJ2-1; TRBD1 matches 9 bases. The V and J ends lost 8 bases and 7 bases, in that order; junction bases with no gene match: 15. Per the germline V gene, CDR1 is SNHLY and CDR2 is FYNNEI. The CDR3 is 16 residues long. The CDR3 DNA reads as TGTGCCAGCCTCCCCCGGGACAGGGCGATAATAAATGAGCAGTTCTTC. As protein: CASLPRDRAIINEQFF.

The chain employs TRBV25-1 and TRBJ2-7, with D possibly being TRBD2 (6 bases). Trimming stripped 3 bases from V and 2 bases from J, with 14 bases between. The CDR3 is 15 amino acids. Germline V gene sequence: CDR1 MGHDK, CDR2 SYGVNS. The CDR3 spells CASSDLAGPTYEQYF. The CDR3 DNA sequence: TGTGCCAGCAGTGACCTTGCGGGACCCACCTACGAGCAGTACTTC.

This rearrangement joins TRBV5-1 to TRBJ2-1; D gene uncertain. V was shortened by 4 bases and J by 7 bases, with 12 bases between the two germline ends. Germline V gene data show CDR1 as SGHRS and CDR2 as YFSETQ. The CDR3 totals 13 residues. In DNA form, the CDR3 reads TGCGCCAGCAGCAACTCCGATGAGAATGAGCAGTTCTTC. The encoded protein is CASSNSDENEQFF.

This clone showed up just a few times. Other nucleotide sequences from this sample produce the same CDR3. The J gene is TRBJ2-5, the V gene TRBV7-2; tentative D call: TRBD2 (5 bases). Germline V CDR1 and CDR2: SGHTA, FQGNSA. V was cut by 1 base and J by 2 bases, with 8 bases left in between. The CDR3 has 14 residues. This CDR3 is CASSLGGSQETQYF. DNA for the CDR3: TGTGCCAGCAGCTTAGGCGGGTCACAAGAGACCCAGTACTTC.

The chain links TRBV4-1 to TRBJ2-5; possibly TRBD1 for D (6 bases). The CDR3 spans 14 residues. Germline V CDR1 and CDR2: MGHRA, YSYEKL. The V gene lost 3 bases and the J gene lost 6 bases, with 14 bases spanning the gap. As DNA, the CDR3 is TGCGCCAGCAGCCAGGATGACAGGTCCCAGACCCAGTACTTC. This encodes CASSQDDRSQTQYF.

The chain uses TRBV29-1 and TRBJ2-3; D is perhaps TRBD2 (5 bases). Per germline, CDR1 SQVTM and CDR2 ANQGSEA. The V and J ends lost 3 bases and 0 bases respectively, with 13 bases between them. CDR3 length equals 15 residues. CDR3 in DNA: TGCAGCGTTGAGCCCCCACGGGGAAGCACAGATACGCAGTATTTT. This translates into CSVEPPRGSTDTQYF.

This chain connects TRBV7-8 to TRBJ2-3; D not certain. There are 11 residues in the CDR3. CDR1 SGHVS and CDR2 FQNEAQ come from the germline V gene. Trimming cost V 5 bases and J 3 bases, with 3 bases left between them. The CDR3 region has the DNA TGTGCCAGCAGCCTAACAGATACGCAGTATTTT. Residues: CASSLTDTQYF.

In its sample, this clone was seen a few times. This chain uses TRBV19 with TRBJ1-3; D might be TRBD1 (5 bases). CDR3 length: 16 residues. V was trimmed by 4 bases and J by 4 bases, leaving 17 bases between them. Germline V gives CDR1 LNHDA, CDR2 SQIVND (reference sequence). CDR3 DNA: TGTGCCAGTAGTACACACGACAGTCGTCGGGGAAACACCATATATTTT. It encodes CASSTHDSRRGNTIYF.

This sequence joins TRBV30 and TRBJ1-3; 9 bases map to TRBD1. The germline V gene encodes CDR1 GTSNPN and CDR2 SVGIG (reference sequence). V lost 5 bases, J lost 3 bases, and 8 bases stayed unmatched. This CDR3 comprises 15 residues. CDR3 region: CAWDTGTGRGNTIYF. CDR3 nucleotide sequence: TGTGCCTGGGACACGGGGACAGGGCGTGGAAACACCATATATTTT. The variable domain in full, completed from reference TRBV30 and TRBJ1-3, reads SQTIHQWPATLVQPVGSPLSLECTVEGTSNPNLYWYRQAAGRGLQLLFYSVGIGQISSEVPQNLSASRPQDRQFILSSKKLLLSDSGFYLCAWDTGTGRGNTIYFGEGSWLTVV.

This rearrangement joins TRBV19 to TRBJ1-2; D gene unclear. The CDR3 totals 10 residues. The germline V gene has CDR1 LNHDA and CDR2 SQIVND (reference sequence). Trimming pared 7 bases from V and 13 bases from J, leaving 13 bases between. Here the CDR3 reads CASMGGRVTF. CDR3 nucleotides: TGTGCCAGTATGGGAGGACGTGTCACCTTC.

This clone was counted between two and nine times. The chain recombines TRBV6-5 with TRBJ2-3, with 9 bases that match TRBD2. CDR3 size: 14 residues. V lost 5 bases, J lost 6 bases, and 6 bases stayed unmatched. Germline CDR1 and CDR2: MNHEY and SVGAGI. The CDR3 DNA is TGTGCCAGCAGTCTAGCGGGGCGGGGGGATACGCAGTATTTT. This gives the protein CASSLAGRGDTQYF.